This entry features one TCR beta chain sequence. Libraries were prepared by immunoSEQ multiplex PCR; TCRdb keeps only in-frame clonotypes and omits some of them. The table lists over 25,000 clones, approximately 81% of them singletons. The data originate from a study of follicular helper T cells after annual influenza vaccination. Overall study context: For some subjects, blood spans the 2013-2014, 2014-2015 and 2015-2016 annual vaccinations.

Germline loops: CDR1 MNHEY, CDR2 SVGAGI. V was pared by 2 bases and J by 3 bases, with 8 bases between. This CDR3 spans 13 amino acids. Sample time point: 2014-2015 season, pre-vaccination. Per time point, roughly 35-100 mL of blood was sampled. The source is an adult who received the influenza vaccine. The chain carries TRBV6-5 and TRBJ2-7, with a tentative D call TRBD1 (6 bases). The material sequenced was CXCR5+ CD38- circulating T follicular helper cells from blood, taken on the day of influenza vaccination. Subset defined: circulating Tfh, non-naive CD4+CXCR5+PD-1+ (ICOS+CD38+ or ICOS-CD38-). Here the CDR3 reads CASSYGTNYEQYF. The CDR3, as DNA: TGTGCCAGCAGTTACGGGACAAACTACGAGCAGTACTTC.